This T cell receptor beta chain was identified in a study of T-cell reconstitution after alpha-beta-depleted transplantation in children. The authors prepared the TCRbeta library with unique molecular identifiers. TCRdb re-called the PCR reads with MiXCR, one entry per CDR3 protein. The sample has 600,000 to 700,000 distinct CDR3 sequences, roughly 15% seen once; the top ten hold under 1.2%. This clonotype was picked up many times. Per germline, CDR1 SQVTM and CDR2 ANQGSEA. The CDR3 has 12 residues. V was clipped by 3 bases and J by 8 bases, with 11 bases between them. This receptor was identified in a human donor who donated a stem cell graft to a child with acute myeloid leukemia. This sample comprised PBMCs from the stem cell graft donor, obtained from the stem cell graft. This chain links TRBV29-1 with TRBJ2-1; D gene unclear. In DNA form, the CDR3 reads TGCAGCGTTGAGTGGCAAGGCCATGAGCAGTTCTTC. Translation gives CSVEWQGHEQFF.